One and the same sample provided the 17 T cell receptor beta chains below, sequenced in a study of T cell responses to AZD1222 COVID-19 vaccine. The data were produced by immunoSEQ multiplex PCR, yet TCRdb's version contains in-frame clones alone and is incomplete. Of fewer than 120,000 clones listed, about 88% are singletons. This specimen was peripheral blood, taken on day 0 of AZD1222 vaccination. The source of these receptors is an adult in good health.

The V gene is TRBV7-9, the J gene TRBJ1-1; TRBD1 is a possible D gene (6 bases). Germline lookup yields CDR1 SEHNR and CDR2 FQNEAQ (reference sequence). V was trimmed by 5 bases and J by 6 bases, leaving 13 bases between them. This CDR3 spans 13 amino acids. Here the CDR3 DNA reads TGTGCCAGCAGCCTCACAGGGCCCGCTGAAGCTTTCTTT. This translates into CASSLTGPAEAFF.

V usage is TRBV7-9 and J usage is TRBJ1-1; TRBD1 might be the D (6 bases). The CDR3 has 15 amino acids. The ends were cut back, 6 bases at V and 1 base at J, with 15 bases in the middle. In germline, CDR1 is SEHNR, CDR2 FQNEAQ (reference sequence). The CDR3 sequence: CASRGPGTRNTEAFF. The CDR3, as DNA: TGTGCCAGCAGAGGTCCGGGGACAAGGAACACTGAAGCTTTCTTT.

The CDR3 here is CASSYSGTEAYEQYF. Here the CDR3 DNA reads TGTGCCAGCAGTTACTCGGGGACCGAAGCCTACGAGCAGTACTTC. The chain combines TRBV6-5 with TRBJ2-7; D may be TRBD1 or TRBD2 (5 bases each). V was cut by 0 bases and J by 2 bases, with 11 bases left in between. The CDR3 totals 15 residues. Germline CDR1 reads MNHEY; CDR2 reads SVGAGI.

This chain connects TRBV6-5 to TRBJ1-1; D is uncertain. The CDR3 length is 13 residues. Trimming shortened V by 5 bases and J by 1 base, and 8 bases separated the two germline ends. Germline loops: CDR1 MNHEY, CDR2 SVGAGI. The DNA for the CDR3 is TGTGCCAGCAGTCTTACAGCGAACACTGAAGCTTTCTTT. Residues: CASSLTANTEAFF.

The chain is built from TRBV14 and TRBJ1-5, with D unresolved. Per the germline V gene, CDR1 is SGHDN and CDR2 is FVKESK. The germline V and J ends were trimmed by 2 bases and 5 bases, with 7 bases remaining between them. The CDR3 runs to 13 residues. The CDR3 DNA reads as TGTGCCAGCAGCCAAAACCAGGATCAGCCCCAGCATTTT. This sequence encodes CASSQNQDQPQHF.

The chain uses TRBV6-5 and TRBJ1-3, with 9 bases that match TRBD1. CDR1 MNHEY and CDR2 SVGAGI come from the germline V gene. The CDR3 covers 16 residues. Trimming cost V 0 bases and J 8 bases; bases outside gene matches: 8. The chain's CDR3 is CASSYSGQGAGDTIYF. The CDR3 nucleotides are TGTGCCAGCAGTTACTCGGGACAGGGCGCGGGGGACACCATATATTTT.

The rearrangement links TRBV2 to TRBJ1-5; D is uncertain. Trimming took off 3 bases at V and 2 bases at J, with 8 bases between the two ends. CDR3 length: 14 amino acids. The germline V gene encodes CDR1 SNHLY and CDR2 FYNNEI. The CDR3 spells CASSDAGGNQPQHF. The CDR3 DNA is TGTGCCAGCAGTGACGCTGGGGGCAATCAGCCCCAGCATTTT.

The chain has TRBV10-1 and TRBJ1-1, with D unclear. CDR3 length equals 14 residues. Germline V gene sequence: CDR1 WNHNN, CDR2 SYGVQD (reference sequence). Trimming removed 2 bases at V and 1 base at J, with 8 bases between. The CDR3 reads CASSEVKKNTEAFF. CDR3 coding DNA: TGCGCCAGCAGTGAGGTCAAAAAGAACACTGAAGCTTTCTTT.

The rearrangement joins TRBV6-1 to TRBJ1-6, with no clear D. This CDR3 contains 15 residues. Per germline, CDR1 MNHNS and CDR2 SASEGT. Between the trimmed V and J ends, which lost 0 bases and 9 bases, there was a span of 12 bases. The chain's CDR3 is CASSEAWTSGSPLHF. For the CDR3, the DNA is TGTGCCAGCAGTGAAGCGTGGACCTCGGGTTCACCCCTCCACTTT.

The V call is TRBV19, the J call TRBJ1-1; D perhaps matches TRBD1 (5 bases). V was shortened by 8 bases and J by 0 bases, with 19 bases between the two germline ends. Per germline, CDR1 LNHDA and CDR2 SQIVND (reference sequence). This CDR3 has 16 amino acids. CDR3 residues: CASRISSGPLNTEAFF. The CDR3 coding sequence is TGTGCCAGTCGAATTTCGTCGGGACCGCTGAACACTGAAGCTTTCTTT.

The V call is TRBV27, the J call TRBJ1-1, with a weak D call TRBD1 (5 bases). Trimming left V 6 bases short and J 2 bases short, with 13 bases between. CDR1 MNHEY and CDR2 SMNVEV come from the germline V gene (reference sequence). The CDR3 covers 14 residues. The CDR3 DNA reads TGTGCCAGCAGACTACAGGACCTTAACACTGAAGCTTTCTTT. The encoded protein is CASRLQDLNTEAFF.

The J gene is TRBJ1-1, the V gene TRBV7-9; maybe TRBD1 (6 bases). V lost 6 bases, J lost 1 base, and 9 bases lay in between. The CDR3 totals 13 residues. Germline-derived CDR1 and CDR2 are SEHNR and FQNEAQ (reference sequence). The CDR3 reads CASSPGQNTEAFF. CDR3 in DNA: TGTGCCAGCAGTCCGGGACAGAACACTGAAGCTTTCTTT.

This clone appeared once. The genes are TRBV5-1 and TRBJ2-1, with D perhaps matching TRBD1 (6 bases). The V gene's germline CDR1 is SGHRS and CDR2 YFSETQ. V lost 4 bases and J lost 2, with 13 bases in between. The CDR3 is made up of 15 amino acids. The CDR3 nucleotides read TGCGCCAGCAGCCTAGGGACAAGCACCTACAATGAGCAGTTCTTC. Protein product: CASSLGTSTYNEQFF.

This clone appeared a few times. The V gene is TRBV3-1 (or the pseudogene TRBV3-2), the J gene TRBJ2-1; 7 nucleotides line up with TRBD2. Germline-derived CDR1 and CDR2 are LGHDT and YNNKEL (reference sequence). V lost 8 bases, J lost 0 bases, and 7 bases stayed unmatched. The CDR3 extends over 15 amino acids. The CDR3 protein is CASSLRGSSYNEQFF. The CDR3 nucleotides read TGTGCCAGCTCTCTCCGCGGGAGCTCCTACAATGAGCAGTTCTTC.

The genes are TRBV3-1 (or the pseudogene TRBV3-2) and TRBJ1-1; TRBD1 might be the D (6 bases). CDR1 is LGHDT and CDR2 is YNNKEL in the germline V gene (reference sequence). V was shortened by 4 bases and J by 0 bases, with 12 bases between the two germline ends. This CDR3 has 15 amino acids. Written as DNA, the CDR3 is TGTGCCAGCAGCCTCGGGGGCGGCATGAACACTGAAGCTTTCTTT. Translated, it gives CASSLGGGMNTEAFF.

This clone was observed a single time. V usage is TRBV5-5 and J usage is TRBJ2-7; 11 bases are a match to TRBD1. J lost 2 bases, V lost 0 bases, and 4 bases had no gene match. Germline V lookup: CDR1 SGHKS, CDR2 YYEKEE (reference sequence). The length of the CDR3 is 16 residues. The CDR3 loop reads CASSLGAGQGAYEQYF. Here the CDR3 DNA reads TGTGCCAGCAGCTTGGGTGCGGGACAGGGGGCCTACGAGCAGTACTTC.

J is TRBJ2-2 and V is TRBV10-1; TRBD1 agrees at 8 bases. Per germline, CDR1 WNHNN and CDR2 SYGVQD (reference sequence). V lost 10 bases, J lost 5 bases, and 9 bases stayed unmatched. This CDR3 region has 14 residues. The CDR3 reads CATRSGTGTGELFF. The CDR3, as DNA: TGCGCCACCCGATCCGGGACAGGTACCGGGGAGCTGTTTTTT.